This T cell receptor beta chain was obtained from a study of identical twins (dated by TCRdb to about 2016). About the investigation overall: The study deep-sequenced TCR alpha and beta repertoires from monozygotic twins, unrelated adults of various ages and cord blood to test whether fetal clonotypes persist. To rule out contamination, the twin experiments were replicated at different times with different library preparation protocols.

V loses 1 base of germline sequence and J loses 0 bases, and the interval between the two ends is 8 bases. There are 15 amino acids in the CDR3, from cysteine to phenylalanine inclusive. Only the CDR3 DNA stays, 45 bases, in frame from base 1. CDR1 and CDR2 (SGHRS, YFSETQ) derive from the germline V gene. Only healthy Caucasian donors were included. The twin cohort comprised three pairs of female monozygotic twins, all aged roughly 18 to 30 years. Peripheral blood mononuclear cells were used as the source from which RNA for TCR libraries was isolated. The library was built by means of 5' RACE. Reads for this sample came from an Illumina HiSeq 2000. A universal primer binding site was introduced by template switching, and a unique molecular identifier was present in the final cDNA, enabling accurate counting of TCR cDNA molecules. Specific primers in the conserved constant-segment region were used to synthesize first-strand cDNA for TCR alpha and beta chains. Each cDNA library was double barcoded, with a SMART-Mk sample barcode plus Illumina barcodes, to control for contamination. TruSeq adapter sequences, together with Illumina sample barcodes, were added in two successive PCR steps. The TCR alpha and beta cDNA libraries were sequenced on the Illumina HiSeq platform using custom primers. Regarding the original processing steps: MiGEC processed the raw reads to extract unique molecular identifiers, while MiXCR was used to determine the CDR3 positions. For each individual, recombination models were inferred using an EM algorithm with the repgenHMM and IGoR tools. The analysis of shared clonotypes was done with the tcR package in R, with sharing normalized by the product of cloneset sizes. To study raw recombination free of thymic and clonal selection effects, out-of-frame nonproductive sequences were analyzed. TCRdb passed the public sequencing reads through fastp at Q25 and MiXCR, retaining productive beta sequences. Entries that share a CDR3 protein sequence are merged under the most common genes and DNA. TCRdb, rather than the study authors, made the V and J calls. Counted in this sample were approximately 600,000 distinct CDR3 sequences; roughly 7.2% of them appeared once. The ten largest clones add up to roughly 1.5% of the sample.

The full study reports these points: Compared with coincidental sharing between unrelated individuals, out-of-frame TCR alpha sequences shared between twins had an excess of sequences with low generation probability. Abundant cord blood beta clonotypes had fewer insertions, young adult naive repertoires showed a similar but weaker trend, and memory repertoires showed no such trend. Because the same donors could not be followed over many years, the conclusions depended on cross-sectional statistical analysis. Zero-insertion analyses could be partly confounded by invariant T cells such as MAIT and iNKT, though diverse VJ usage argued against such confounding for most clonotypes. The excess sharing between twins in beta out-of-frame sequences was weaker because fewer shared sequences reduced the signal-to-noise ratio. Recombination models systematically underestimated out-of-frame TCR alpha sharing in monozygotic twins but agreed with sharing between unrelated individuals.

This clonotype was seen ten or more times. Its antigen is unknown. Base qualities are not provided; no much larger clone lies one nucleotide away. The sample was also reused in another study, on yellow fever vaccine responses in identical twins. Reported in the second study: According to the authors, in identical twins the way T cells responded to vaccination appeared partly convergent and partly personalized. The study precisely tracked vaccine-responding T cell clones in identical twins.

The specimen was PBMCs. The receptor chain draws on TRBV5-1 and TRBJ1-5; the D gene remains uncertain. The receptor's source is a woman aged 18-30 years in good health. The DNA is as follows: TGCGCCAGCAGCTTGCTCGGCCATAGCAATCAGCCCCAGCATTTT. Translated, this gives CASSLLGHSNQPQHF.